These T cell receptor beta chains were read from a single sample in a study of PD-1 blockade in classical Hodgkin lymphoma. The repertoire was sequenced with immunoSEQ multiplex PCR; TCRdb's copy has only in-frame clones and lacks some. The sample has 98,000 or so clones, about 88% seen once; the top ten hold just under 20%. The sample in question was peripheral blood mononuclear cells (PBMCs), obtained before the second cycle of nivolumab. The origin of the receptors is a human donor with classical Hodgkin lymphoma. The CDR3 runs from the conserved cysteine through the conserved F or W. The D gene is left open where the match is weak.

d_call | v_call | cdr3_length | cdr3_aa
- | TRBV18 | 17 | CASSPLGEPTNTGELFF
- | TRBV11-2 | 14 | CASSPRAPPDTQYF
TRBD2 | TRBV28 | 17 | CASSLAGAHVRAGELFF
- | TRBV25-1 | 14 | CASSASAWAEKLFF
- | TRBV5-6 | 15 | CASSLGIGGLQPQHF
TRBD2 | TRBV14 | 16 | CASSQDHLAGVETQYF
- | TRBV30 | 13 | CAWSVEGHYGYTF
- | TRBV28 | 13 | CASSPVYYNEQFF
- | TRBV6-7 | 16 | CASSYLGPGPGYGYTF
- | TRBV4-3 | 16 | CASSQDRGGHYNEQFF
- | TRBV28 | 14 | CASLQQGPSSGYTF
- | TRBV30 | 13 | CAWSVQAAYEQYF
- | TRBV4-3 | 15 | CASSQVSGPPYEQYF
TRBD2 | TRBV4-1 | 18 | CASSQESGRALSTDTQYF
TRBD2 | TRBV2 | 15 | CASSGGTSRVETQYF
TRBD1 | TRBV5-1 | 14 | CASSAGQGNQPQHF
- | TRBV18 | 14 | CASSVDRLGTEAFF
- | TRBV2 | 11 | CASSPTGTQYF